This section outlines one T cell receptor beta chain sequence together with its context. The donors were part of the validation cohort of 95 to 150 subjects. That cohort was separate from the first cohort, which comprised roughly 670 subjects. The sample is drawn from a study of cytomegalovirus exposure and HLA in healthy donors. TCRdb's table, derived via immunoSEQ multiplex PCR, lists solely in-frame clones and lacks some. The table lists more than 80,000 clones, approximately 90% of them singletons. The receptor was derived from a woman under 30 in good health and CMV-seropositive. Sequenced input: PBMCs.

The CDR3 region is CASSQDIGGRYNSPLHF. The CDR3 DNA reads TGTGCCAGCAGCCAAGATATCGGGGGAAGATACAATTCACCCCTCCACTTT. V is TRBV14 and J is TRBJ1-6, with TRBD1 as a possible D gene (5 bases). V dropped 0 bases and J dropped 7 bases, with 16 bases sitting between them. The germline V gene has CDR1 SGHDN and CDR2 FVKESK. The CDR3 runs 17 residues.